The 16 T cell receptor beta chains in this list originate from one sample, sequenced in a study of T cells expressing NK-cell markers. TCRdb reprocessed the 5' RACE reads, with one entry per CDR3 protein and no DNA. This listing includes 150,000 or so distinct CDR3 sequences. The sample was blood T cells: a sorted CD56 or NKG2C T cell subset, CD4+ or CD8+ T cells, or bulk PBMC T cells (not recorded which). Receptors originate from a woman aged 18 to 69 in good health.

The chain uses TRBV15 and TRBJ2-1; TCRdb's D gene call, TRBD1, goes unchecked for lack of DNA. The CDR3 spans 13 residues. Germline loops: CDR1 LNHNV, CDR2 YYDKDF (reference sequence). CDR3 loop: CATSKRQGNEQFF.

The chain is built from TRBV20-1 and TRBJ1-2; with no DNA, the TCRdb D assignment of TRBD1 cannot be verified. The CDR3 spans 14 residues. The V gene's germline CDR1 is DFQATT and CDR2 SNEGSKA (reference sequence). CDR3 in amino acids: CSALGQSGNYGYTF.

V and J are TRBV3-1 and TRBJ2-1; the TCRdb D gene call, TRBD2, has no DNA to confirm it. CDR1 LGHDT and CDR2 YNNKEL come from the germline V gene (reference sequence). The CDR3 consists of 15 residues. The CDR3 sequence is CASSHASVNFNEQFF.

The chain uses TRBV20-1 and TRBJ2-7; TCRdb indicates TRBD2, and absent DNA this call remains unverified. CDR1 and CDR2 from the germline V gene are DFQATT and SNEGSKA (reference sequence). The CDR3 is 13 residues long. This CDR3 is CSTEGLAAYEQYF.

This chain joins TRBV12-3 or TRBV12-4 and TRBJ1-1; the D call from TCRdb, TRBD1, cannot be confirmed without DNA. The length of the CDR3 is 14 residues. The CDR3 sequence: CASSFQGSDTEAFF.

The CDR3 sequence is CSARTASRDTQYF. V gene TRBV20-1 combines with J gene TRBJ2-3; TCRdb gives TRBD1 as the D gene, but with no DNA this cannot be confirmed. Germline V CDR1 and CDR2: DFQATT, SNEGSKA (reference sequence). The CDR3 consists of 13 residues.

V usage is TRBV15 and J usage is TRBJ1-1. From germline, CDR1 is LNHNV and CDR2 YYDKDF (reference sequence). The length of the CDR3 is 15 residues. The CDR3 sequence: CATSRALADNTEAFF.

The chain is built from TRBV7-3 and TRBJ2-3; without DNA, the TCRdb call of TRBD1 cannot be checked. CDR1 SGHTA and CDR2 FQGTGA come from the germline V gene. This CDR3 has 16 amino acids. The CDR3 region is CASSLNPGDRGDTQYF. Full variable domain (remainder filled in from reference TRBV7-3 and TRBJ2-3): GAGVSQTPSNKVTEKGKYVELRCDPISGHTALYWYRQSLGQGPEFLIYFQGTGAADDSGLPNDRFFAVRPEGSVSTLKIQRTERGDSAVYLCASSLNPGDRGDTQYFGPGTRLTVL.

This chain joins TRBV20-1 and TRBJ2-1. Germline CDR1 reads DFQATT; CDR2 reads SNEGSKA (reference sequence). The CDR3 loop spans 11 amino acids. This CDR3 reads CSAKSRNEQFF.

The chain combines TRBV7-9 with TRBJ1-1; checking the TCRdb D call of TRBD1 is not possible without DNA. Germline V lookup: CDR1 SEHNR, CDR2 FQNEAQ (reference sequence). The CDR3 runs 13 residues. This chain's CDR3 is CASRGQGLVGAFF.

The chain carries TRBV9 and TRBJ1-2; the D call from TCRdb, TRBD1, cannot be confirmed without DNA. CDR1 and CDR2 from the germline V gene are SGDLS and YYNGEE. This CDR3 has 16 amino acids. The CDR3 region is CASSTQGPDRPGGYTF.

This chain connects TRBV5-1 to TRBJ1-2; TCRdb's assignment of TRBD1 cannot be checked, as there is no DNA. The CDR3 is 15 residues long. CDR1 and CDR2 (germline): SGHRS, YFSETQ. The CDR3 loop reads CASSLVSGQGYGYTF.

The chain employs TRBV19 and TRBJ2-5. CDR1 is LNHDA and CDR2 is SQIVND in the germline V gene (reference sequence). There are 13 residues in the CDR3. The CDR3 sequence is CASSRTVLGTQYF.

The chain has TRBV7-6 and TRBJ1-4; TCRdb returns TRBD1, unconfirmable since there is no DNA. Germline CDR1 and CDR2: SGHVS and FNYEAQ. The CDR3 runs to 14 residues. Here the CDR3 reads CASSMGQGNEKLFF.

The J gene is TRBJ1-5, the V gene TRBV5-1. Per the germline V gene, CDR1 is SGHRS and CDR2 is YFSETQ. The CDR3 contains 15 residues. The CDR3 protein is CASSPDPLSNQPQHF.

The chain employs TRBV20-1 and TRBJ2-4; TCRdb designates TRBD1, a call that cannot be tested without DNA. The CDR3 spans 14 residues. The germline CDR1 and CDR2 sequences are DFQATT and SNEGSKA (reference sequence). The CDR3 spells CSARDLRKGDIQYF.